This entry lists 29 T cell receptor beta chains sequenced from one sample in a study of T cell changes during pregnancy in multiple sclerosis. The table came from immunoSEQ multiplex PCR; TCRdb's copy has only in-frame clones and leaves some out. The sample gives roughly 36,000 clones, roughly 91% of which show up once; 4% to 5.5% is in the top ten. The material sequenced was peripheral blood, taken in the second trimester of pregnancy. The receptor set was obtained from a female donor in good health, enrolled as a control in a pregnancy study.

Only a few counts were recorded for this clone. J is TRBJ1-2 and V is TRBV19; TRBD1 matches 7 bases. The CDR3 consists of 15 residues. Germline V gene lookup returns CDR1 LNHDA and CDR2 SQIVND (reference sequence). V lost 1 base to trimming and J lost 7 bases; unmatched junction nucleotides: 9. The CDR3 DNA reads TGTGCCAGTAGTATAGCCCCAGGGGGGATCGGTGGCTACACCTTC. It yields the protein CASSIAPGGIGGYTF.

This sequence joins TRBV19 and TRBJ2-5; TRBD2 aligns across 8 bases. The V and J ends lost 5 bases and 6 bases, in that order; junction bases with no gene match: 8. CDR3 length: 14 residues. Germline loops: CDR1 LNHDA, CDR2 SQIVND (reference sequence). CDR3 DNA: TGTGCCAGTAGTGGGAGGACTAGCACAAAGACCCAGTACTTC. It encodes CASSGRTSTKTQYF.

V is TRBV9 and J is TRBJ1-1; D not certain. This CDR3 comprises 11 residues. V shed 4 bases and J shed 7 bases, with 8 bases lying between them. Germline V gene lookup returns CDR1 SGDLS and CDR2 YYNGEE. CDR3 residues: CASSSRFEAFF. The DNA for the CDR3 is TGTGCCAGCAGCTCGAGATTTGAAGCTTTCTTT.

This chain connects TRBV5-5 to TRBJ2-7, with 12 bases fitting TRBD2. The CDR3 has 15 amino acids. From germline, CDR1 is SGHKS and CDR2 YYEKEE (reference sequence). J gave up 7 bases and V 2 bases, and 7 bases lay outside the gene matches. The CDR3 region has the DNA TGTGCCAGCAGCTTAAGACTAGCGGGGGAGGGAGAGCAGTACTTC. Amino acids: CASSLRLAGEGEQYF.

This clone was recorded only once. V gene TRBV6-1 combines with J gene TRBJ1-2, with D possibly being TRBD1 (6 bases). The V end was cut by 3 bases, the J end by 6 bases, with 11 bases between. This CDR3 is 13 amino acids long. Germline lookup yields CDR1 MNHNS and CDR2 SASEGT. The CDR3 reads CASSEQGSDGYTF. CDR3 sequence (DNA): TGTGCCAGCAGTGAGCAGGGGTCCGATGGCTACACCTTC.

The chain links TRBV6-5 to TRBJ2-7; D uncertain. CDR1 MNHEY and CDR2 SVGAGI come from the germline V gene. The CDR3 covers 12 residues. V gave up 6 bases and J gave up 0 bases, with 6 bases separating them. CDR3 region: CASSQDSYEQYF. DNA of the CDR3: TGTGCCAGCAGCCAGGACTCCTACGAGCAGTACTTC.

This rearrangement joins TRBV9 to TRBJ1-2; 7 bases match TRBD1. Per the germline V gene, CDR1 is SGDLS and CDR2 is YYNGEE. The CDR3 consists of 15 residues. The junction had 11 bases not matched to a gene; V was cut back by 3 bases and J by 6 bases. The CDR3 DNA is TGTGCCAGCAGCGCGGAACAGGGGATTAAGGATGGCTACACCTTC. This codes for CASSAEQGIKDGYTF.

This clone was observed a single time. The gene calls are TRBV27 and TRBJ2-7, with 7 positions matching TRBD1. With V trimmed by 10 bases and J by 4 bases, 13 bases remained unmatched. This CDR3 has 14 residues. The germline CDR1 and CDR2 sequences are MNHEY and SMNVEV (reference sequence). This CDR3 is CATQGVGLFYEQYF. CDR3 DNA sequence: TGTGCCACCCAGGGGGTGGGGTTGTTTTACGAGCAGTACTTC.

The chain has TRBV28 and TRBJ2-3; TRBD2 matches 9 bases. The V gene end was trimmed by 6 bases and the J gene end by 10 bases; junction bases not matched to a gene: 11. This CDR3 is built from 14 residues. CDR1 MDHEN and CDR2 SYDVKM come from the germline V gene. This CDR3 reads CASRRSGLAFAQYF. The CDR3 DNA sequence: TGTGCCAGCAGACGTTCCGGACTAGCGTTCGCGCAGTATTTT.

The chain carries TRBV18 and TRBJ2-7; TRBD2 matches at 8 bases. The V and J ends lost 3 bases and 2 bases, in that order; junction bases with no gene match: 6. This CDR3 spans 15 amino acids. Germline V gene data show CDR1 as KGHSH and CDR2 as LQKENI. The CDR3 protein is CASSPGREAPYEQYF. The CDR3 region has the DNA TGTGCCAGCTCACCGGGGCGGGAGGCCCCCTACGAGCAGTACTTC.

The chain couples TRBV7-9 to TRBJ1-1; the match to TRBD1 covers 7 bases. The CDR3 totals 19 residues. Trimming cost V 4 bases and J 1 base; bases outside gene matches: 18. The germline V gene has CDR1 SEHNR and CDR2 FQNEAQ (reference sequence). CDR3 coding DNA: TGTGCCAGCAGCTCGCGGGACAGACCTTGGTCAGCGAAGAACACTGAAGCTTTCTTT. This encodes CASSSRDRPWSAKNTEAFF.

This chain connects TRBV2 to TRBJ2-5; 10 bases fit TRBD1. The CDR3 has 15 amino acids. V was clipped by 6 bases and J by 4 bases; unmatched bases: 8. The germline gives CDR1 SNHLY, CDR2 FYNNEI. Here the CDR3 DNA reads TGTGCCAGCAGGACCGACAGGGGGCTTGGAGAGACCCAGTACTTC. Residues: CASRTDRGLGETQYF.

The CDR3 bases are TGTGCCAGCAGCTTAGCCGGGGGTATAACGACTGAAGCTTTCTTT. It codes for CASSLAGGITTEAFF. The chain employs TRBV7-9 and TRBJ1-1; tentatively, D is TRBD1 (5 bases). V was trimmed by 0 bases and J by 5 bases, leaving 13 bases between them. CDR1 is SEHNR and CDR2 is FQNEAQ in the germline V gene (reference sequence). This CDR3 is 15 amino acids long.

This clone was seen a single time. This chain links TRBV19 with TRBJ2-7; the D is unclear. Germline lookup yields CDR1 LNHDA and CDR2 SQIVND (reference sequence). V was cut by 5 bases and J by 3 bases, with 11 bases left in between. The CDR3 has 13 amino acids. The CDR3 region is CASSLQVDYEQYF. The CDR3 DNA sequence: TGTGCCAGTAGTCTTCAGGTAGACTACGAGCAGTACTTC.

This clone was seen once. The chain has TRBV6-6 and TRBJ1-5, with 8 bases identical to TRBD1. CDR3 length: 16 amino acids. Germline trimming cut 5 bases from V and 2 bases from J; bases unmatched to any gene: 8. CDR1 and CDR2 (germline): MNHNY, SVGAGI (reference sequence). CDR3 sequence (DNA): TGTGCCAGCAGTGCACCGGACAGGGAGGGCAATCAGCCCCAGCATTTT. It specifies CASSAPDREGNQPQHF.

This chain joins TRBV6-1 and TRBJ1-3; the D is unclear. The CDR3 runs to 15 residues. Deletions cut 7 bases from V and 3 bases from J, with 16 bases between. CDR1 is MNHNS, CDR2 SASEGT, per germline. As DNA, the CDR3 is TGTGCCAGCACCCCCCTTGGGCCTCTTGGAAACACCATATATTTT. It encodes CASTPLGPLGNTIYF.

This chain joins TRBV10-3 and TRBJ2-1, with D possibly being TRBD1 (6 bases). The CDR3 covers 15 residues. Germline lookup yields CDR1 ENHRY and CDR2 SYGVKD. The ends were cut back, 0 bases at V and 1 base at J, with 7 bases in the middle. CDR3 region: CAISESGGSYNEQFF. The DNA of the CDR3 is TGTGCCATCAGTGAGTCAGGGGGTTCCTACAATGAGCAGTTCTTC.

The chain carries TRBV28 and TRBJ1-6; D not resolved. The CDR3 loop spans 13 amino acids. Germline V CDR1 and CDR2: MDHEN, SYDVKM. Between the trimmed V and J ends, which lost 4 bases and 9 bases, there was a span of 10 bases. The CDR3 sequence: CASSSDSSSPLHF. CDR3 DNA sequence: TGTGCCAGCAGTTCCGATTCCAGTTCACCCCTCCACTTT.

This clone was detected only a few times. One junction end disagrees with the germline gene, perhaps due to a read error. CDR3 protein: CATSRTGDGKETQYF. CDR3 in DNA: TGCGCCACCAGTCGGACAGGGGACGGAAAAGAGACCCAGTACTTC. V and J are TRBV10-1 and TRBJ2-5, with 9 bases fitting TRBD1. This CDR3 contains 15 residues. In germline, CDR1 is WNHNN, CDR2 SYGVQD (reference sequence).

This clone turned up a few times. The J gene is TRBJ1-6, the V gene TRBV6-5, with D perhaps TRBD1 (6 bases). This CDR3 spans 16 amino acids. Germline V gene data show CDR1 as MNHEY and CDR2 as SVGAGI. V was cut by 8 bases and J by 6 bases, with 20 bases left in between. CDR3 in amino acids: CASCSTQGIFNSPLHF. The CDR3 DNA sequence: TGTGCCAGCTGTTCTACCCAGGGGATTTTTAATTCACCCCTCCACTTT.

The V and J genes are TRBV7-9 and TRBJ2-5, with 7 bases fitting TRBD2. This CDR3 region has 15 residues. V shed 6 bases and J 4 bases; nucleotides not matched to a gene: 11. Germline V gene lookup returns CDR1 SEHNR and CDR2 FQNEAQ (reference sequence). For the CDR3, the DNA is TGTGCCAGCAGGGCGACGGGGGGTTTCGGAGAGACCCAGTACTTC. It codes for CASRATGGFGETQYF.

V usage is TRBV7-3 and J usage is TRBJ1-1, with D hard to call. The CDR3 spans 14 residues. Trimming left V 6 bases short and J 0 bases short, with 11 bases between. Germline V gene sequence: CDR1 SGHTA, CDR2 FQGTGA. CDR3 region: CASSSLEVNTEAFF. CDR3 nucleotide sequence: TGTGCCAGCAGTTCGCTAGAGGTGAACACTGAAGCTTTCTTT.

The V gene is TRBV7-6, the J gene TRBJ1-1; D perhaps matches TRBD1 (6 bases). The CDR3 is 13 amino acids. V lost 4 bases, J lost 5 bases, and 11 bases lay in between. Germline CDR1 SGHVS, CDR2 FNYEAQ. The CDR3 sequence: CASSYRDRTEAFF. CDR3 nucleotide sequence: TGTGCCAGCAGCTACAGGGATCGGACTGAAGCTTTCTTT.

The rearrangement links TRBV6-1 to TRBJ2-7; D not resolved. The CDR3 loop spans 14 amino acids. Germline loops: CDR1 MNHNS, CDR2 SASEGT. Trimming left V 1 base short and J 3 bases short, with 10 bases between. DNA of the CDR3: TGTGCCAGCAGTGAAGTAGGAGAGTTCTACGAGCAGTACTTC. Translated, it gives CASSEVGEFYEQYF.

The chain couples TRBV10-3 to TRBJ1-1, with a weak D call TRBD1 (5 bases). CDR3 length equals 12 residues. From germline, CDR1 is ENHRY and CDR2 SYGVKD. V lost 10 bases to trimming and J lost 4 bases, with 13 bases between them. In DNA, the CDR3 is TGTGCCACCTCAGGGAGGCCCACTGAAGCTTTCTTT. It codes for CATSGRPTEAFF.

The CDR3 DNA sequence: TGTGCCAGCAGTTTTTCAGGGGCCAGCAATCAGCCCCAGCATTTT. It yields the protein CASSFSGASNQPQHF. The chain links TRBV28 to TRBJ1-5; D might be TRBD1 (6 bases). There are 15 residues in the CDR3. V was pared by 3 bases and J by 1 base, with 10 bases between. Germline CDR1 MDHEN, CDR2 SYDVKM. The full variable domain, with the rest looked up from reference TRBV28 and TRBJ1-5, is DVKVTQSSRYLVKRTGEKVFLECVQDMDHENMFWYRQDPGLGLRLIYFSYDVKMKEKGDIPEGYSVSREKKERFSLILESASTNQTSMYLCASSFSGASNQPQHFGDGTRLSIL.

This chain connects TRBV7-8 to TRBJ2-5; the match to TRBD2 covers 14 bases. The germline gives CDR1 SGHVS, CDR2 FQNEAQ. Trimming cost V 5 bases and J 3 bases; bases outside gene matches: 8. The CDR3 length is 17 residues. CDR3 DNA: TGTGCCAGCAGCAGCGTGACTAGCGGGAGGGCCAAAGAGACCCAGTACTTC. Its translation: CASSSVTSGRAKETQYF. The variable domain in full, completed from reference TRBV7-8 and TRBJ2-5, reads GAGVSQSPRYKVAKRGQDVALRCDPISGHVSLFWYQQALGQGPEFLTYFQNEAQLDKSGLPSDRFFAERPEGSVSTLKIQRTQQEDSAVYLCASSSVTSGRAKETQYFGPGTRLLVL.

V gene TRBV27 combines with J gene TRBJ2-5; 7 bases agree with TRBD1. V gave up 5 bases and J gave up 2 bases; unmatched junction bases: 5. Germline values: CDR1 MNHEY, CDR2 SMNVEV (reference sequence). The CDR3 covers 14 residues. The CDR3 region is CASSPTGMQETQYF. The CDR3 bases are TGTGCCAGCAGTCCGACAGGGATGCAAGAGACCCAGTACTTC.

This rearrangement joins TRBV13 to TRBJ2-7, with D tentatively TRBD2 (5 bases). CDR3 length: 14 amino acids. V lost 6 bases to trimming and J lost 2 bases, with 14 bases between them. Germline V lookup: CDR1 PRHDT, CDR2 FYEKMQ (reference sequence). The CDR3 DNA sequence: TGTGCCAGCAGGCGGGCGGGTTCCCCCTACGAGCAGTACTTC. It translates to CASRRAGSPYEQYF.